The 14 T cell receptor beta chains in this list originate from one sample, sequenced in a study of vaccination and CD4 T cells after COVID-19 (dated by TCRdb to between 2021 and 2022). The meaning of the sample's treatment or condition label: approximately 11-day PBMC culture with coronavirus spike peptide pools or control peptides (ViraFEST assay). Library preparation was by PCR. The sequencer listed for this sample is Illumina iSeq 100. DNA from cultured CD4+ T cells was subjected to TCR sequencing with the Oncomine TCR Beta short-read assay at the Johns Hopkins FTIC core. Clones were called with MiXCR by TCRdb after fastp trimmed the public reads at Q25, and only in-frame beta chains were retained. Merged by CDR3 protein, the rows form single entries marked with the most common genes and DNA. In this sample the table shows roughly 23,000 distinct CDR3 sequences, about 42% of which occur a single time. Of the sample, about 18% is held by the ten largest clones.

The antigens for these receptors are not known. The material was CD4+ T cells from blood, cultured in vitro, obtained before SARS-CoV-2 vaccination. These receptors all come from a human donor who received a COVID-19 vaccine.

This clonotype occurred a few times. This chain connects TRBV25-1 to TRBJ2-5; 7 bases align to TRBD2. The ends lost 1 base at V and 1 base at J; junction bases unmatched: 6. CDR1 and CDR2 from the germline V gene are MGHDK and SYGVNS. The CDR3 extends over 16 amino acids. The DNA of the CDR3 is TGTGCCAGCAGTGAATCTCGAACTAGCGCCCAAGAGACCCAGTACTTC. As protein: CASSESRTSAQETQYF.

The chain recombines TRBV7-2 with TRBJ2-1; 9 nucleotides agree with TRBD2. The CDR3 totals 15 residues. Unmatched junction bases numbered 10, after V lost 6 bases and J lost 7 bases. CDR1 is SGHTA, CDR2 FQGNSA, per germline. CDR3 residues: CASSPPARGGNEQFF. CDR3 nucleotide sequence: TGTGCCAGCAGTCCCCCCGCGCGGGGGGGTAATGAGCAGTTCTTC.

This clonotype has only a few counts. J is TRBJ1-2 and V is TRBV20-1; 8 bases match TRBD1. With V trimmed by 4 bases and J by 6 bases, 4 bases remained unmatched. CDR1 is DFQATT, CDR2 SNEGSKA, per germline (reference sequence). The CDR3 sequence is 12 residues long. The chain's CDR3 is CSAKGQGHGYTF. CDR3 coding DNA: TGCAGTGCTAAAGGACAGGGACATGGCTACACCTTC.

This clonotype was counted only a few times. The V and J genes are TRBV19 and TRBJ2-7; 12 bases match TRBD2. Germline-derived CDR1 and CDR2 are LNHDA and SQIVND (reference sequence). The CDR3 is 15 residues long. The V and J ends lost 9 bases and 3 bases, in that order; junction bases with no gene match: 9. CDR3: CASRLAGVSYYEQYF. The CDR3 bases are TGTGCCAGCAGACTAGCGGGGGTTTCGTACTACGAGCAGTACTTC.

The V and J genes are TRBV6-1 and TRBJ2-7, with 10 bases that match TRBD1. The CDR3 runs to 15 residues. From germline, CDR1 is MNHNS and CDR2 SASEGT. Losses at the gene ends were 4 bases for V and 3 bases for J; bases not matched to a gene: 6. CDR3 bases: TGTGCCAGCAGTGGGAGGACAGGGGGTATCTACGAGCAGTACTTC. It translates to CASSGRTGGIYEQYF.

This chain joins TRBV19 and TRBJ1-5, with D possibly TRBD1 on 6 matching bases. With 6 bases removed from V and 3 bases from J, the gap between germline ends came to 15 bases. CDR3 length: 15 residues. The V gene's germline CDR1 is LNHDA and CDR2 SQIVND (reference sequence). CDR3 region: CASRDRGPNNQPQHF. The DNA for the CDR3 is TGTGCCAGTAGGGACCGGGGGCCCAACAATCAGCCCCAGCATTTT. The variable domain in full, with the rest retrieved from reference TRBV19 and TRBJ1-5, is DGGITQSPKYLFRKEGQNVTLSCEQNLNHDAMYWYRQDPGQGLRLIYYSQIVNDFQKGDIAEGYSVSREKKESFPLTVTSAQKNPTAFYLCASRDRGPNNQPQHFGDGTRLSIL.

The rearrangement links TRBV20-1 to TRBJ2-1, with 10 bases aligning to TRBD1. Germline CDR1 is DFQATT and CDR2 is SNEGSKA (reference sequence). The CDR3 length is 14 residues. V was pared by 4 bases and J by 8 bases, with 8 bases of the junction left unmatched. The CDR3 DNA is TGCAGTGCTACCGGGACAGGGGCACGGGATGAGCAGTTCTTC. Amino acids: CSATGTGARDEQFF.

The genes are TRBV2 and TRBJ2-7; D might be TRBD1 or TRBD2, each matching 6 bases. Germline V CDR1 and CDR2: SNHLY, FYNNEI. V was clipped by 1 base and J by 1 base, with 20 bases between them. The CDR3 loop spans 18 amino acids. Here the CDR3 reads CASSEGGAVAERSYEQYF. The CDR3 DNA follows: TGTGCCAGCAGTGAAGGGGGGGCGGTTGCCGAAAGATCCTACGAGCAGTACTTC.

This clonotype was seen a handful of times. The chain links TRBV7-9 to TRBJ1-1; TRBD1 is a possible D gene (6 bases). This CDR3 is 19 amino acids long. Germline CDR1 is SEHNR and CDR2 is FQNEAQ (reference sequence). Trimming left V 2 bases short and J 2 bases short, with 24 bases between. The CDR3 DNA reads TGTGCCAGCAGCTTACGCGGCTTCGGCAGGGGACCCTTCAACACTGAAGCTTTCTTT. It specifies CASSLRGFGRGPFNTEAFF.

Only a few counts were recorded for this clonotype. The chain combines TRBV27 with TRBJ1-2; no clear D gene. Germline CDR1 reads MNHEY; CDR2 reads SMNVEV (reference sequence). This CDR3 has 12 amino acids. The V and J ends lost 5 bases and 8 bases respectively, with 12 bases between them. The CDR3 sequence: CASSRLGSGYTF. In nucleotides, the CDR3 is TGTGCCAGCAGTAGGCTTGGGAGCGGCTACACCTTC.

The chain uses TRBV7-2 and TRBJ1-2; weak D call: TRBD1 (6 bases). With 8 bases removed from V and 3 bases from J, the gap between germline ends came to 13 bases. Germline values: CDR1 SGHTA, CDR2 FQGNSA. The CDR3 covers 13 residues. Here the CDR3 DNA reads TGTGCCAGCGGCGAGGACAGCTACTATGGCTACACCTTC. Its protein product is CASGEDSYYGYTF. Full variable domain (rest looked up from reference TRBV7-2 and TRBJ1-2): GAGVSQSPSNKVTEKGKDVELRCDPISGHTALYWYRQSLGQGLEFLIYFQGNSAPDKSGLPSDRFSAERTGGSVSTLTIQRTQQEDSAVYLCASGEDSYYGYTFGSGTRLTVV.

CDR3 sequence (DNA): TGCAGTGCTAGAGATGGTTACCGCTCCTACAATGAGCAGTTCTTC. Translated: CSARDGYRSYNEQFF. The chain joins TRBV20-1 to TRBJ2-1; D call uncertain. Germline assignment: CDR1 DFQATT and CDR2 SNEGSKA (reference sequence). The CDR3 has 15 residues. Trimming took off 0 bases at V and 0 bases at J, with 9 bases between the two ends.

This clonotype was counted between two and nine times. The chain uses TRBV20-1 and TRBJ2-3; 9 bases align to TRBD2. The CDR3 is made up of 15 amino acids. Trimming cost V 1 base and J 3 bases; bases outside gene matches: 5. Germline CDR1 DFQATT, CDR2 SNEGSKA (reference sequence). CDR3 coding DNA: TGCAGTGCTAGAGTCGGCGGGGGGGCGACAGATACGCAGTATTTT. Translated, it gives CSARVGGGATDTQYF.

V usage is TRBV27 and J usage is TRBJ2-2; 8 bases map to TRBD1. V trimming: 2 bases; J trimming: 5 bases; junction bases outside the gene matches: 10. The CDR3 loop spans 17 amino acids. Germline CDR1 and CDR2: MNHEY and SMNVEV (reference sequence). The CDR3 region has the DNA TGTGCCAGCAGTTTACGTTCCAGGGGGCAAGGGACCGGGGAGCTGTTTTTT. Translated, it gives CASSLRSRGQGTGELFF.